The 4 T cell receptor beta chains reported below all come from one sample, sequenced in a study of post-analysis software for immune sequencing data. General observations from the study: Relative to controls, patients had a handful of TRBV segments at higher frequency, with TRBV5-6, TRBV5-1 and TRBV20-1 among these.

For these receptors, no antigen is known. Unique molecular identifiers were built into the TCR beta cDNA libraries. TCRdb passed the PCR reads through MiXCR, listing each CDR3 protein once. This sample has around 440,000 distinct CDR3 sequences, with roughly 45% found just once. Sequencing input: blood. The receptors come from a girl between 5 and 17 years old with multiple sclerosis.

The chain couples TRBV10-3 to TRBJ2-1; 8 nucleotides agree with TRBD1. The germline gives CDR1 ENHRY, CDR2 SYGVKD. This CDR3 has 16 residues. V was clipped by 2 bases and J by 7 bases; unmatched bases: 10. The CDR3 here is CAISEPDRGGTNEQFF. The DNA of the CDR3 is TGTGCCATCAGTGAGCCCGACAGGGGTGGGACGAATGAGCAGTTCTTC.

The V call is TRBV10-3, the J call TRBJ2-3; TRBD1 matches 7 bases. Trimming removed 9 bases from V and 3 bases from J; junction bases left unmatched: 6. The CDR3 spans 13 residues. Germline loops: CDR1 ENHRY, CDR2 SYGVKD. The CDR3 spells CAIQQGSTDTQYF. DNA of the CDR3: TGTGCCATACAACAGGGGTCAACAGATACGCAGTATTTT.

The chain combines TRBV6-5 with TRBJ2-5; 7 bases align to TRBD2. The V segment lost 2 bases and the J segment 2 bases; nucleotides outside the gene matches: 23. The CDR3 contains 21 residues. Germline V gene sequence: CDR1 MNHEY, CDR2 SVGAGI. The CDR3 nucleotides read TGTGCCAGCAGTTACCCTACCCCCGGGAGCCCCCCGGGAGGAAAACAAGAGACCCAGTACTTC. Translating gives CASSYPTPGSPPGGKQETQYF.

The CDR3 loop is CASRLRDRGDTEAFF. CDR3 sequence (DNA): TGTGCCAGCAGACTACGGGACAGGGGGGACACTGAAGCTTTCTTT. The chain employs TRBV28 and TRBJ1-1; 11 bases agree with TRBD1. With V trimmed by 6 bases and J by 3 bases, 6 bases remained unmatched. CDR3 length: 15 residues. CDR1 is MDHEN, CDR2 SYDVKM, per germline. Full variable domain (rest looked up from reference TRBV28 and TRBJ1-1): DVKVTQSSRYLVKRTGEKVFLECVQDMDHENMFWYRQDPGLGLRLIYFSYDVKMKEKGDIPEGYSVSREKKERFSLILESASTNQTSMYLCASRLRDRGDTEAFFGQGTRLTVV.